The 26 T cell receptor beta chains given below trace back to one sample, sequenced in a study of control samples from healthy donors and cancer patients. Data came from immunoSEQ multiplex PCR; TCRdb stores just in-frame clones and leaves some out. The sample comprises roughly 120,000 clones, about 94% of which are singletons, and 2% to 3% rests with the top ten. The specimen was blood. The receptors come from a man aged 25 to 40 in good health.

CDR3: CASSPVGTGGYGYTF. As DNA, the CDR3 is TGTGCCAGCTCACCAGTCGGGACAGGGGGTTACGGCTACACCTTC. The chain employs TRBV18 and TRBJ1-2, with 11 bases fitting TRBD1. The length of the CDR3 is 15 residues. The germline V gene has CDR1 KGHSH and CDR2 LQKENI. Trimming cost V 2 bases and J 8 bases; bases outside gene matches: 7.

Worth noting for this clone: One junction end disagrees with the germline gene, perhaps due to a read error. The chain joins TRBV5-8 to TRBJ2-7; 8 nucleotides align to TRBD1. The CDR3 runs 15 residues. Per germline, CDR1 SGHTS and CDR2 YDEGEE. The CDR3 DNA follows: TGTGCCAGCAGCTCATCCCGACAGGGGCGCTACAAGCAGTACTTC. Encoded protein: CASSSSRQGRYKQYF.

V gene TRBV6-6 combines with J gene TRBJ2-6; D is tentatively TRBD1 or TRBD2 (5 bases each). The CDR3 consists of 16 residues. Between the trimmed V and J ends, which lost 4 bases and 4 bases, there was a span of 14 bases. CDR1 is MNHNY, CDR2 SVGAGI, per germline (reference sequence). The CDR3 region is CASSSGSRDGANVLTF. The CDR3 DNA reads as TGTGCCAGCAGTTCGGGATCGAGGGACGGGGCCAACGTCCTGACTTTC.

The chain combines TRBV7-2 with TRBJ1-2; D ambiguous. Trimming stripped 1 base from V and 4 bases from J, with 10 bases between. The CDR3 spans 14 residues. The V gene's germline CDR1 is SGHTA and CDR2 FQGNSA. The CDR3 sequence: CASSLGGGPYGYTF. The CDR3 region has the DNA TGTGCCAGCAGCTTAGGTGGAGGGCCCTATGGCTACACCTTC.

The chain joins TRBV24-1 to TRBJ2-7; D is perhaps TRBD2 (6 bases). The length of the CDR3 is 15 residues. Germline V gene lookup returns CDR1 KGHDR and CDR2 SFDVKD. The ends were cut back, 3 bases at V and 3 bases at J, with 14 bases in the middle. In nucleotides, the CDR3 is TGTGCCACCAGTGATGCCGGGACTGGACGCTACGAGCAGTACTTC. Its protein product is CATSDAGTGRYEQYF.

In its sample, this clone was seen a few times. CDR3 loop: CASSSSRTDTQYF. In nucleotides, the CDR3 is TGTGCCAGCAGTTCCTCGAGAACAGATACGCAGTATTTT. J is TRBJ2-3 and V is TRBV12-3 or TRBV12-4, with D unresolved. V lost 4 bases and J 3 bases, leaving 8 bases between the germline ends. CDR3 length: 13 amino acids.

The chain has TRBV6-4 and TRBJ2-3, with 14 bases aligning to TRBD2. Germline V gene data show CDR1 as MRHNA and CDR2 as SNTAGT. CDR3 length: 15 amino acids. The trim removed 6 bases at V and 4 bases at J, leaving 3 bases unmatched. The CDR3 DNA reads TGTGCCAGCAGCGGGACTAGCGGGGGTGCAGATACGCAGTATTTT. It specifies CASSGTSGGADTQYF.

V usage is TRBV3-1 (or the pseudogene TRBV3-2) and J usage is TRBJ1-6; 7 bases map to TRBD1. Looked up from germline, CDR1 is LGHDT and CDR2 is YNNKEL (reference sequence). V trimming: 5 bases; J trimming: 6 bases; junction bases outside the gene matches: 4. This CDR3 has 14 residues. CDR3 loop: CASSSTGTNSPLHF. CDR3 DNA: TGTGCCAGCAGCTCGACAGGGACTAATTCACCCCTCCACTTT.

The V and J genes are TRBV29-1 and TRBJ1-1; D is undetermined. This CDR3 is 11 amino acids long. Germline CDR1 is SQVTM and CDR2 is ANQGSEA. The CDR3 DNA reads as TGCATTGGCAGTATGAACACTGAAGCTTTCTTT. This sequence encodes CIGSMNTEAFF. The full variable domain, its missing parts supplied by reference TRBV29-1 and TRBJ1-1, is SAVISQKPSRDICQRGTSLTIQCQVDSQVTMMFWYRQQPGQSLTLIATANQGSEATYESGFVIDKFPISRPNLTFSTLTVSNMSPEDSSIYLCIGSMNTEAFFGQGTRLTVV.

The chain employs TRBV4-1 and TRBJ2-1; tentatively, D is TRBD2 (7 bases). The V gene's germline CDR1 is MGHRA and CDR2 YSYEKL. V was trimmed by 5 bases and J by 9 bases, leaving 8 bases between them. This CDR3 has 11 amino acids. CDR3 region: CASSGGAEQFF. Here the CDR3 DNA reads TGCGCCAGCAGCGGGGGGGCTGAGCAGTTCTTC.

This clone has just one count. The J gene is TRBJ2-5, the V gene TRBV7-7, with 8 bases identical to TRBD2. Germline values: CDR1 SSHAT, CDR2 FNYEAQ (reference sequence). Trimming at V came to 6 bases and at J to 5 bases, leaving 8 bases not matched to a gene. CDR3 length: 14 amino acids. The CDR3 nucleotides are TGTGCCAGCAGTCTCGGGGGGGCGGTGGAGACCCAGTACTTC. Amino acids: CASSLGGAVETQYF.

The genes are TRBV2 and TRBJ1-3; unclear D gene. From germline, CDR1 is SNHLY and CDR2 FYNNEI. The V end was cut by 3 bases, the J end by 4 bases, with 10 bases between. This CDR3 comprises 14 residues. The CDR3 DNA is TGTGCCAGCAGTGACGGTGGACGCGGAAACACCATATATTTT. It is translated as CASSDGGRGNTIYF.

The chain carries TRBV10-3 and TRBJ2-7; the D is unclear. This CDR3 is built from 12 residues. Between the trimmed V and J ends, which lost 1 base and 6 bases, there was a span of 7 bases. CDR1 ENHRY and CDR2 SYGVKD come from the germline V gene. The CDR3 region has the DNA TGTGCCATCAGTGAGTACGGGTCCGAGCAGTACTTC. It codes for CAISEYGSEQYF.

In DNA, the CDR3 is TGCGCCAGCAGCTCGGGTCTCGACACAGATACGCAGTATTTT. This sequence encodes CASSSGLDTDTQYF. The V gene is TRBV5-1, the J gene TRBJ2-3, with unresolved D. CDR1 is SGHRS and CDR2 is YFSETQ in the germline V gene. This CDR3 is built from 14 residues. Deletions cut 3 bases from V and 2 bases from J, with 10 bases between.

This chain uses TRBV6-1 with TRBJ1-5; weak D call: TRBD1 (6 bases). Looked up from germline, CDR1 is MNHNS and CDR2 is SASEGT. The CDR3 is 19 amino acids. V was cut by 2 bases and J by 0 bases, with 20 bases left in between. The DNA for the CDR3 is TGTGCCAGCAGTGAATCTTTCCAGTGGGGGCCTTATAGCAATCAGCCCCAGCATTTT. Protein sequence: CASSESFQWGPYSNQPQHF.

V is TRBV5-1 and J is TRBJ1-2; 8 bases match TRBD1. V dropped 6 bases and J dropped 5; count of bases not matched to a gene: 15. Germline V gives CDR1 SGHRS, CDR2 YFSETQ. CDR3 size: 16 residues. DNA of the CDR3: TGCGCCAGCACCCTAGACAGGGGCAGGGGATTTTATGGCTACACCTTC. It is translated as CASTLDRGRGFYGYTF.

The CDR3 loop is CASSLRTGEHYEQYV. The CDR3, as DNA: TGTGCCAGCAGCCTACGGACAGGGGAGCACTACGAGCAGTACGTC. The V gene is TRBV5-8, the J gene TRBJ2-7; TRBD1 agrees at 9 bases. The CDR3 has 15 amino acids. The germline gives CDR1 SGHTS, CDR2 YDEGEE. V dropped 4 bases and J dropped 3; count of bases not matched to a gene: 8.

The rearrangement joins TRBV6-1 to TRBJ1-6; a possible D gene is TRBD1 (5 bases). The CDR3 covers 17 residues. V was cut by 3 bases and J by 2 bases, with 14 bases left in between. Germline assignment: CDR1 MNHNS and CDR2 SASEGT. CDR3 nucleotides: TGTGCCAGCAGTGACGAGAAACCAGGGCCCTATAATTCACCCCTCCACTTT. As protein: CASSDEKPGPYNSPLHF.

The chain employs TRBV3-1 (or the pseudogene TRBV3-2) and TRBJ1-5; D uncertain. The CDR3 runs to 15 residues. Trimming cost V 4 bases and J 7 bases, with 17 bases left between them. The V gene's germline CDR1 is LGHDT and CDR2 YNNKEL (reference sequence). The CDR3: CASSPHKRPGQPQHF. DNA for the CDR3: TGTGCCAGCAGCCCCCATAAGAGGCCCGGCCAGCCCCAGCATTTT.

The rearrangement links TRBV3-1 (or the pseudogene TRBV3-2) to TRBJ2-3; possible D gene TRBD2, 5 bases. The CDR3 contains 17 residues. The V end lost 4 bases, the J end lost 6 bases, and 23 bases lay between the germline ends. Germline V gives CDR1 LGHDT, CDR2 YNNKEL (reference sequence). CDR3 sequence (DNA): TGTGCCAGCAGCCCCGGCCCGTCGGGGAGCATCGTGGATACGCAGTATTTT. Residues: CASSPGPSGSIVDTQYF.

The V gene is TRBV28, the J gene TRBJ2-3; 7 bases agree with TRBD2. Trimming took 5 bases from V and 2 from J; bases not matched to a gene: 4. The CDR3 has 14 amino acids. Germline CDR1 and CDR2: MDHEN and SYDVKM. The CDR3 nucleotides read TGTGCCAGCAGTCCGGGGGGTTCCACAGATACGCAGTATTTT. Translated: CASSPGGSTDTQYF.

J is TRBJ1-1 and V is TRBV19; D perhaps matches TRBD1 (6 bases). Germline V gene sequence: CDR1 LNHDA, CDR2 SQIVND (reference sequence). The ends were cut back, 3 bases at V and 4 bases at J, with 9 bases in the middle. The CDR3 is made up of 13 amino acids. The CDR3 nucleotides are TGTGCCAGTAGTATTGAGGGGGGCACTGAAGCTTTCTTT. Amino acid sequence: CASSIEGGTEAFF.

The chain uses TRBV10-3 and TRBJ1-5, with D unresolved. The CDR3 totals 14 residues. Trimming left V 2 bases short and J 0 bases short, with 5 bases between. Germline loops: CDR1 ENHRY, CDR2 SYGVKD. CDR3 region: CAISEHASNQPQHF. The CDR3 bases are TGTGCCATCAGTGAGCACGCTAGCAATCAGCCCCAGCATTTT.

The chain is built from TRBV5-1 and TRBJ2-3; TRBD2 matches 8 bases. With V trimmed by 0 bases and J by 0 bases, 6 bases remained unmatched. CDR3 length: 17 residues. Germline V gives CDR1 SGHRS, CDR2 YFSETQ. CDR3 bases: TGCGCCAGCAGCTTGGAAGTGGTAGCGGGGAGCACAGATACGCAGTATTTT. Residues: CASSLEVVAGSTDTQYF.

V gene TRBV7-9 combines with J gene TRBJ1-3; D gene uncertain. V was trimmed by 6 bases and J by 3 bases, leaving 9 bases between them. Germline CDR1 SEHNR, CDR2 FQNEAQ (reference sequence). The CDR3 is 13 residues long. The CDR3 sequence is CASRFTIGNTIYF. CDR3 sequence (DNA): TGTGCCAGCAGATTCACCATTGGAAACACCATATATTTT.

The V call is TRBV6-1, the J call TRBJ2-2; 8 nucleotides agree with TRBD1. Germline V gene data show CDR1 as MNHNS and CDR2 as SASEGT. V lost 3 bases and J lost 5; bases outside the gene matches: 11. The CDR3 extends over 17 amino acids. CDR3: CASSDPLQGAYTGELFF. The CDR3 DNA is TGTGCCAGCAGTGACCCTCTGCAGGGGGCGTATACCGGGGAGCTGTTTTTT.